Listed below are T cell receptor beta chains from one sample, sequenced in a study of B cell selection in AIRE deficiency. The method was immunoSEQ multiplex PCR; TCRdb's version includes in-frame clones alone and lacks a portion of them. This repertoire shows approximately 24,000 clones, nearly 97% found once; its top ten account for 0.2% to 0.3%. Input material: CD4+CD127+ conventional T cells sorted from PBMCs. Receptors were obtained from a human donor in good health. Each CDR3 is given with its conserved first and last residue. The D gene is left open where the match is weak. Some rows mark clone size as missing; the rest say once, few, many or name a class of expanded clone.

>TRBV2|.|TRBJ1-3|.
CASSVDISGNTIYF
TGTGCCAGCAGTGTGGACATCTCTGGAAACACCATATATTTT
>TRBV7-2|TRBD2|TRBJ2-5|.
CASSLARGARETQYF
TGTGCCAGCAGCTTAGCGCGGGGGGCGAGGGAGACCCAGTACTTC
>TRBV7-9|TRBD1|TRBJ2-7|.
CASSLGGQASYEQYF
TGTGCCAGCAGCTTAGGAGGACAGGCCTCCTACGAGCAGTACTTC
>TRBV5-1|.|TRBJ2-1|once
CASSFVGSAYNEQFF
TGCGCCAGCAGCTTCGTCGGTTCAGCCTACAATGAGCAGTTCTTC
>TRBV5-6|TRBD1|TRBJ1-2|.
CASSYLDREGDGYTF
TGTGCCAGCAGCTACCTCGACAGGGAAGGCGATGGCTACACCTTC
>TRBV27|TRBD2|TRBJ2-7|.
CASKARGRTNEQYF
TGTGCCAGCAAAGCCCGCGGGAGGACCAACGAGCAGTACTTC
>TRBV5-1|.|TRBJ2-7|.
CASSSSVEQYF
TGCGCCAGCAGCTCCTCCGTGGAGCAGTACTTC
>TRBV21-1|.|TRBJ1-1|.
CASRGELDTEAFF
TGTGCCTCCCGAGGGGAGTTGGACACTGAAGCTTTCTTT
>TRBV4-1|TRBD1|TRBJ1-2|once
CASSQMPGQGLGGYTF
TGCGCCAGCAGCCAAATGCCGGGACAGGGTCTGGGTGGCTACACCTTC
>TRBV6-5|TRBD1|TRBJ1-4|once
CASSSPTGTGNEKLFF
TGTGCCAGCAGTTCCCCCACCGGGACAGGGAATGAAAAACTGTTTTTT
>TRBV27|TRBD1|TRBJ2-3|.
CASSLAQGANTDTQYF
TGTGCCAGCAGTTTAGCTCAGGGGGCGAACACAGATACGCAGTATTTT
>TRBV5-8|TRBD1|TRBJ1-2|.
CASSPGGAHYGYTF
TGTGCCAGCAGTCCAGGGGGCGCTCACTATGGCTACACCTTC
>TRBV6-6|.|TRBJ2-7|.
CASSLDSADYEQYF
TGTGCCAGCAGTCTGGACAGCGCCGACTACGAGCAGTACTTC
>TRBV27|.|TRBJ2-6|.
CASSLGLVRDGANVLTF
TGTGCCAGCAGTTTAGGTCTTGTCAGGGATGGGGCCAACGTCCTGACTTTC
>TRBV6-6|.|TRBJ1-5|.
CASSYRDSQGQPQHF
TGTGCCAGCAGTTACCGAGACAGCCAGGGTCAGCCCCAGCATTTT
>TRBV18|.|TRBJ2-1|.
CASSPGLDEQFF
TGTGCCAGCTCACCAGGGTTGGATGAGCAGTTCTTC
>TRBV29-1|TRBD2|TRBJ2-1|.
CSVVRGSSYNEQFF
TGCAGCGTGGTGCGGGGGAGCTCCTACAATGAGCAGTTCTTC
>TRBV30|.|TRBJ2-7|.
CAWSVPSWPYEQYF
TGTGCCTGGAGTGTACCGAGCTGGCCCTACGAGCAGTACTTC
>TRBV6-6|TRBD1|TRBJ1-1|.
CASSYQTGDTEAFF
TGTGCCAGCAGTTACCAGACAGGGGACACTGAAGCTTTCTTT
>TRBV5-5|TRBD1|TRBJ2-3|.
CASSFKGATDTQYF
TGTGCCAGCAGCTTCAAGGGGGCGACAGATACGCAGTATTTT
>TRBV5-1|.|TRBJ2-5|once
CASSLDRAQETQYF
TGCGCCAGCAGCTTGGACAGGGCTCAAGAGACCCAGTACTTC
>TRBV19|.|TRBJ1-4|.
CASRGASHEKLFF
TGTGCCAGTCGGGGCGCATCACACGAAAAACTGTTTTTT
>TRBV4-1|.|TRBJ2-7|.
CASSQGRDRYSYEQYF
TGCGCCAGCAGCCAAGGCCGGGACCGTTACTCCTACGAGCAGTACTTC
>TRBV15|.|TRBJ1-1|.
CATKLQDNTEAFF
TGTGCCACCAAGCTACAGGATAACACTGAAGCTTTCTTT
>TRBV18|TRBD1|TRBJ1-2|.
CASSPRTGTNYGYTF
TGTGCCAGCTCACCGCGGACAGGCACTAACTATGGCTACACCTTC
>TRBV29-1|.|TRBJ2-6|.
CSATLQVSSGANVLTF
TGCAGCGCCACGCTTCAGGTCTCCTCTGGGGCCAACGTCCTGACTTTC